This entry is about one T cell receptor (beta chain). The target antigen is unknown. Libraries were prepared by immunoSEQ multiplex PCR; TCRdb keeps only in-frame clonotypes and omits some of them. This sample has roughly 60,000 clones, with approximately 95% found just once. These data originate in a study of human thymus T cells. Immunologically healthy infants in Finland undergoing congenital heart defect surgery were the donors. During surgery, about 0.5-1 mL peripheral blood was drawn from four of eight donors. No fixed cell number was used; all available blood leukocytes supplied DNA. Germline CDR1 and CDR2: MNHEY and SMNVEV (reference sequence). There are 17 residues in the CDR3. Trimming stripped 5 bases from V and 1 base from J, with 19 bases between. General study results and limits: It looked as if thymic and blood repertoires used V and J genes in a biased way.

This TCR came from a boy under two years old with a congenital heart defect but otherwise immunologically healthy. This rearrangement joins TRBV27 to TRBJ2-3; tentative D call: TRBD1 (5 bases). Sequences were obtained from blood. This chain's CDR3 is CASSLYQGARGTDTQYF. The CDR3 DNA sequence: TGTGCCAGCAGTCTATACCAAGGGGCGCGAGGCACAGATACGCAGTATTTT.